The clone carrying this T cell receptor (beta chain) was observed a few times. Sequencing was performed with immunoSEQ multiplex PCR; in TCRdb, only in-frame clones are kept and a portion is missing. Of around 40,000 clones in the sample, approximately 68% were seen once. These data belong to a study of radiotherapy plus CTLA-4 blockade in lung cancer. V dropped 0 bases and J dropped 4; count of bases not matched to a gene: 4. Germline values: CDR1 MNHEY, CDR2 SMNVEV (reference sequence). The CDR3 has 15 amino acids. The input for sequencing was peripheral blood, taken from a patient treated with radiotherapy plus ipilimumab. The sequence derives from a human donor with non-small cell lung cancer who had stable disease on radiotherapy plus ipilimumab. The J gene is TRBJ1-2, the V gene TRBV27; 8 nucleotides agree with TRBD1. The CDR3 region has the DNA TGTGCCAGCAGTTTATCGAGACAGGGGACCTATGGCTACACCTTC. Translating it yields CASSLSRQGTYGYTF.